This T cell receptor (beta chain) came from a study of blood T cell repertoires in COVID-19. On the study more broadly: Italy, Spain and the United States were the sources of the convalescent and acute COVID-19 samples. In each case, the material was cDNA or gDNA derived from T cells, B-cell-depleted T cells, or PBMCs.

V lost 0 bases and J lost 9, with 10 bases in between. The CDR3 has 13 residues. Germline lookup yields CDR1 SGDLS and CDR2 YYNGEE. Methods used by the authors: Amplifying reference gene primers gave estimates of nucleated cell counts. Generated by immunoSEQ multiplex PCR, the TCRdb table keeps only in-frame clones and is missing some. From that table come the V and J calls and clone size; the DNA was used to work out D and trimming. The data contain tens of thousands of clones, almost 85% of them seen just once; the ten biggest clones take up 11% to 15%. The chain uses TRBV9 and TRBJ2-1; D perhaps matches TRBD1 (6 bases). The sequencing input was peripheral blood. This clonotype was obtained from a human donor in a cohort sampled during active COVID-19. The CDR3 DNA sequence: TGTGCCAGCAGCGTAGATCTCAGGGGTGAGCAGTTCTTC. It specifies CASSVDLRGEQFF.